This T cell receptor (beta chain) was captured in a study of molecular identifiers for immune sequencing clone quantification. From around 20,000 to 1,000,000 sorted cells, naive CD8 libraries were generated with 10%, 30% or 50% RNA. The CDR3 sequence is 15 residues long. V gave up 1 base and J gave up 2 bases, with 9 bases separating them. Germline CDR1 and CDR2: SGHAT and FQNNGV. At least ten counts were recorded for this clonotype. TCRdb recomputed calls from the PCR reads with MiXCR, one row per CDR3 protein. The data hold hundreds of thousands of distinct CDR3 sequences, with 25% observed a single time.

Sequences were obtained from naive CD8+ T cells from blood, with Jurkat cell RNA spiked in. Subset described: FACS-sorted CD8+CD4-CCR7+CD45RA+ naive T cells. The clonotype originates from a human donor in good health. Some libraries in this study had Jurkat cell RNA spiked in. The chain combines TRBV11-2 with TRBJ2-1; D uncertain. The CDR3 sequence: CASSLVGGAYNEQFF. The CDR3, as DNA: TGTGCCAGCAGCTTAGTCGGCGGAGCCTACAATGAGCAGTTCTTC.